In this sample, the clone carrying this T cell receptor beta chain turned up once. The CDR3 is 18 residues long. The germline V gene encodes CDR1 MNHNS and CDR2 SASEGT. V lost 4 bases, J lost 4 bases, and 10 bases stayed unmatched. This sample stems from a study of radiotherapy plus CTLA-4 blockade in lung cancer. Repertoires were generated with immunoSEQ multiplex PCR, while TCRdb's copy carries only in-frame clones and drops some. Counted here are over 60,000 clones, roughly 84% occurring once; the ten biggest clones make up less than 45%. The sample consisted of peripheral blood, taken from a patient treated with radiotherapy plus ipilimumab. The TCR originated in a human donor with non-small cell lung cancer that progressed on radiotherapy plus ipilimumab. This chain links TRBV6-1 with TRBJ2-3; TRBD2 aligns across 14 bases. The CDR3: CASSVFGGLAGVPDTQYF. The CDR3 coding sequence is TGTGCCAGCAGTGTTTTCGGGGGACTAGCGGGAGTCCCAGATACGCAGTATTTT.